This T cell receptor beta chain was documented in a study of Tregs in tolerant kidney transplant recipients. Measured with immunoSEQ multiplex PCR; TCRdb has only the in-frame clones, and not every one. The sample has around 50,000 clones, more than 70% seen once. Notes on this clone: Other nucleotide sequences in the sample specify the same CDR3.

Germline lookup yields CDR1 SGHTA and CDR2 FQGNSA. V was clipped by 3 bases and J by 0 bases, with 5 bases between them. This CDR3 spans 13 amino acids. The TCR sequence derives from a human donor in good health. Sequencing was performed on CD4+ T cells from blood. The chain links TRBV7-2 to TRBJ1-1, with unresolved D. CDR3 in DNA: TGTGCCAGCAGCTTTTCTGTGAACACTGAAGCTTTCTTT. Translated: CASSFSVNTEAFF.